Following are 11 T cell receptor beta chains from one sample sequenced in a study of control samples from healthy donors and cancer patients. TCRdb keeps only in-frame clones here, not all; method: immunoSEQ multiplex PCR. The table has tens of thousands of clones, 85% to 90% seen once. The sample consisted of PBMCs. These receptor sequences come from a man aged 50 to 59 with head and neck cancer.

This clone showed up just a few times. The chain combines TRBV4-1 with TRBJ1-2; 9 nucleotides line up with TRBD1. Per germline, CDR1 MGHRA and CDR2 YSYEKL. The V segment lost 1 base and the J segment 8 bases; nucleotides outside the gene matches: 11. CDR3 size: 16 residues. CDR3 nucleotide sequence: TGCGCCAGCAGCCAAGCCCGCGGACAGGGGCTGTTGGGCTACACCTTC. This sequence encodes CASSQARGQGLLGYTF.

The V and J genes are TRBV20-1 and TRBJ2-7, with 9 bases lining up with TRBD1. The CDR3 has 13 amino acids. Trimming cost V 3 bases and J 9 bases; bases outside gene matches: 9. CDR1 and CDR2 (germline): DFQATT, SNEGSKA (reference sequence). The CDR3 reads CSASQGQGLGQYF. Here the CDR3 DNA reads TGCAGTGCTAGTCAGGGACAGGGCCTCGGGCAGTACTTC.

This chain links TRBV5-1 with TRBJ2-2; maybe TRBD1 (5 bases). The CDR3 consists of 13 residues. V was cut by 1 base and J by 5 bases, with 6 bases left in between. The germline CDR1 and CDR2 sequences are SGHRS and YFSETQ. The CDR3 loop reads CASSLTGTGELFF. The CDR3 DNA is TGCGCCAGCAGCTTGACAGGAACCGGGGAGCTGTTTTTT.

The gene calls are TRBV3-1 (or the pseudogene TRBV3-2) and TRBJ2-7, with D possibly being TRBD2 (6 bases). CDR3 length: 15 residues. V lost 1 base, J lost 3 bases, and 13 bases lay in between. Per the germline V gene, CDR1 is LGHDT and CDR2 is YNNKEL (reference sequence). The CDR3 spells CASSQVLRGGYEQYF. In DNA form, the CDR3 reads TGTGCCAGCAGCCAAGTTTTGCGGGGTGGCTACGAGCAGTACTTC.

The rearrangement joins TRBV2 to TRBJ2-7; D call uncertain. Looked up from germline, CDR1 is SNHLY and CDR2 is FYNNEI. V shed 3 bases and J shed 7 bases, with 7 bases lying between them. This CDR3 is built from 11 residues. As DNA, the CDR3 is TGTGCCAGCAGTGAGGTCTGGGAGCAGTACTTC. Translating it yields CASSEVWEQYF. Variable domain in full (rest from reference TRBV2 and TRBJ2-7): EPEVTQTPSHQVTQMGQEVILRCVPISNHLYFYWYRQILGQKVEFLVSFYNNEISEKSEIFDDQFSVERPDGSNFTLKIRSTKLEDSAMYFCASSEVWEQYFGPGTRLTVT.

J is TRBJ2-3 and V is TRBV27; the match to TRBD1 covers 8 bases. This CDR3 has 12 amino acids. Germline loops: CDR1 MNHEY, CDR2 SMNVEV (reference sequence). Germline trimming cut 5 bases from V and 7 bases from J; bases unmatched to any gene: 2. The CDR3 spells CASSGQGNTQYF. The DNA for the CDR3 is TGTGCCAGCAGTGGACAGGGTAATACGCAGTATTTT.

The chain uses TRBV14 and TRBJ2-7; D could derive from TRBD1 or TRBD2 (5 bases each). This CDR3 is built from 13 residues. The V gene lost 3 bases and the J gene lost 6 bases, with 12 bases spanning the gap. Germline CDR1 SGHDN, CDR2 FVKESK. CDR3 DNA sequence: TGTGCCAGCAGCCAGAGCCCAGGGAGCGAGCAGTACTTC. The encoded protein is CASSQSPGSEQYF. The full variable domain, its missing parts supplied by reference TRBV14 and TRBJ2-7, is EAGVTQFPSHSVIEKGQTVTLRCDPISGHDNLYWYRRVMGKEIKFLLHFVKESKQDESGMPNNRFLAERTGGTYSTLKVQPAELEDSGVYFCASSQSPGSEQYFGPGTRLTVT.

CDR3 sequence: CASSQVPGTEAFF. Here the CDR3 DNA reads TGTGCCAGCAGCCAAGTCCCAGGCACTGAAGCTTTCTTT. The chain couples TRBV14 to TRBJ1-1; D is unclear. V was shortened by 1 base and J by 4 bases, with 7 bases between the two germline ends. The germline V gene encodes CDR1 SGHDN and CDR2 FVKESK. The CDR3 sequence is 13 residues long.

This clone was seen just once. The chain joins TRBV6-6 to TRBJ2-7, with a possible D match to TRBD1 (5 bases). Germline-derived CDR1 and CDR2 are MNHNY and SVGAGI (reference sequence). This CDR3 region has 14 residues. V was cut by 2 bases and J by 6 bases, with 14 bases left in between. Here the CDR3 DNA reads TGTGCCAGCAGTTACGATGCAGGGCCCCGCGAGCAGTACTTC. Translation gives CASSYDAGPREQYF.

V is TRBV28 and J is TRBJ2-4, with 7 bases lining up with TRBD1. Unmatched junction bases numbered 7, after V lost 5 bases and J lost 3 bases. This CDR3 has 15 amino acids. The germline gives CDR1 MDHEN, CDR2 SYDVKM. The CDR3 reads CASSQTGTVKNIQYF. CDR3 coding DNA: TGTGCCAGCAGTCAGACCGGGACAGTCAAAAACATTCAGTACTTC.

The chain is built from TRBV7-2 and TRBJ2-2; tentative D call: TRBD2 (5 bases). The germline V gene has CDR1 SGHTA and CDR2 FQGNSA. Trimming removed 2 bases from V and 3 bases from J, with 13 bases in between. This CDR3 is 16 amino acids long. The CDR3 sequence: CASSLRPVAYTGELFF. CDR3 DNA: TGTGCCAGCAGCTTAAGGCCAGTAGCGTACACCGGGGAGCTGTTTTTT.